This passage covers 25 T cell receptor beta chains from one sample sequenced in a study of tissue T cells after allogeneic stem cell transplantation. Noted time point: mouse harvest day 14 after allogeneic transplant. The graft held 10^6 splenic CD5+ T cells and 10^7 T-cell-depleted bone marrow cells. Libraries were prepared by immunoSEQ multiplex PCR; TCRdb keeps only in-frame clonotypes and omits some of them. The sample carries 4,100 or so clones, more than 40% recorded once. Material for sequencing was lymph node tissue. The origin of the receptors is a female BALB/c mouse given C57BL/6 T cells with graft-versus-host disease after an allogeneic hematopoietic cell transplant.

Comment on this clone: The germline and genes are mouse ones. With the read ending 1 residue before the CDR3 end, the germline J gene is used to fill in that end. The genes are TRBV21 and TRBJ2-2; D possibly corresponds to TRBD2 (7 bases). TRBV21 is identified as an open reading frame with a role that is uncertain. Between the trimmed V and J ends, which lost 2 bases and 3 bases, there was a span of 16 bases. This CDR3 contains 17 residues. The covered CDR3 bases are TGTGCTAGCAGTCAAAGCTGGGGGCGCTGGGACACCGGGCAGCTCTAC. This translates into CASSQSWGRWDTGQLY. The full CDR3 reads CASSQSWGRWDTGQLYF.

This clone was picked up one time. The germline and genes are mouse ones. The read terminates 1 residue ahead of where the CDR3 ends, so the germline J gene completes it. This rearrangement joins TRBV26 to TRBJ1-4, with no clear D. The CDR3 spans 14 residues. CDR1 KGHPV and CDR2 FQNQEV come from the germline V gene (reference sequence). Deletions cut 4 bases from V and 0 bases from J, with 6 bases between. CDR3 protein: CASSHRISNERLFF. The sequenced part of the CDR3 DNA is TGTGCCAGCAGTCACAGAATTTCCAACGAAAGATTATTT.

Details on this clone: Gene names and germline match the mouse. The DNA read from the CDR3 is TGTGCCTGGAGTCTAGTGGGACTGGGCAGTCAAAACACCTTGTAC. Its translation is CAWSLVGLGSQNTLY. The CDR3 as a whole reads CAWSLVGLGSQNTLYF. The genes are TRBV31 and TRBJ2-4, with 9 nucleotides matching TRBD2. The read finishes 1 residue shy of the CDR3 end, and the germline J gene is used to complete it. Germline V gene data show CDR1 as GKSSPN and CDR2 as SITVG. V shed 0 bases and J 0 bases; nucleotides not matched to a gene: 4. There are 16 residues in the CDR3.

As for this clone: Germline and genes: mouse. The CDR3 goes on 1 residue after the read ends, and that part is filled in from the germline J gene. The chain uses TRBV1 and TRBJ2-5; 10 bases fit TRBD2. V shed 5 bases, J shed 5 bases, and the junction held 4 bases outside the gene matches. The CDR3 is 14 residues long. Germline V lookup: CDR1 NSQYPW, CDR2 LRSPGD (reference sequence). The CDR3 sequence is CTCSHRDWGDTQYF. The part of the CDR3 DNA that was read is TGCACCTGCAGTCACCGGGACTGGGGAGACACCCAGTAC.

This clone was detected a few times. Mouse names are used for the genes. The CDR3 end lies 1 residue beyond the end of the read and is filled in from the germline J gene. The chain links TRBV1 to TRBJ1-2; tentatively, D is TRBD1 (6 bases). The CDR3 is made up of 13 amino acids. Germline CDR1 is NSQYPW and CDR2 is LRSPGD (reference sequence). The ends were cut back, 6 bases at V and 1 base at J, with 9 bases in the middle. CDR3 residues: CTCSLGQNSDYTF. The sequenced CDR3 bases are TGCACCTGCAGCCTGGGACAAAACTCCGACTACACC. Full variable domain (missing parts from reference TRBV1 and TRBJ1-2): VTLLEQNPRWRLVPRGQAVNLRCILKNSQYPWMSWYQQDLQKQLQWLFTLRSPGDKEVKSLPGADYLATRVTDTELRLQVANMSQGRTLYCTCSLGQNSDYTFGSGTRLLVI.

Worth noting for this clone: Mouse germline and gene names are used. Coverage ceases 1 residue before the CDR3 finishes, and the germline J gene fills in the end. The chain recombines TRBV2 with TRBJ2-3; 8 bases map to TRBD2. CDR3 length: 16 residues. Trimming took 2 bases from V and 1 from J; bases not matched to a gene: 5. Germline CDR1 is LGHNA and CDR2 is YSYQKL. CDR3 region: CASSQPGGRGAETLYF. CDR3 DNA, as far as it was read: TGTGCCAGCAGCCAACCGGGGGGGCGCGGTGCAGAAACGCTGTAT.

By proportion, this clone is medium-sized. Gene names refer to mouse genes. The CDR3 end lies 1 residue beyond the end of the read and is filled in from the germline J gene. J is TRBJ1-3 and V is TRBV13-1; a possible D gene is TRBD1 (5 bases). In germline, CDR1 is NSHNY, CDR2 SYGAGN. V dropped 2 bases and J dropped 1 base, with 7 bases sitting between them. CDR3 length: 14 amino acids. The CDR3 spells CASSERGSGNTLYF. The CDR3 DNA, read in part, is TGTGCCAGCAGTGAGCGGGGCTCTGGAAATACGCTCTAT.

This clone showed up just a few times. Gene names and germline refer to mouse. The CDR3 end is not reached by the read, which stops 1 residue before it; the germline J gene fills it in. The chain uses TRBV26 and TRBJ1-1; a weak D match, TRBD1 (5 bases). This CDR3 contains 13 residues. Germline assignment: CDR1 KGHPV and CDR2 FQNQEV (reference sequence). Trimming shortened V by 6 bases and J by 0 bases, and 8 bases separated the two germline ends. The chain's CDR3 is CASSVQANTEVFF. CDR3 DNA (partial): TGTGCCAGCAGCGTACAGGCAAACACAGAAGTCTTC.

This clone appeared a few times. Gene names and germline match the mouse. Read coverage stops 1 residue before the CDR3 terminus; the germline J gene supplies the remainder. This sequence joins TRBV26 and TRBJ2-7, with 9 bases that match TRBD2. Trimming removed 3 bases from V and 0 bases from J; junction bases left unmatched: 3. From germline, CDR1 is KGHPV and CDR2 FQNQEV (reference sequence). The CDR3 length is 15 residues. CDR3 DNA, as far as it was read: TGTGCCAGCAGTCTTTTGGGGGGGCGCTCCTATGAACAGTAC. Its protein product is CASSLLGGRSYEQY. The complete CDR3 reads CASSLLGGRSYEQYF.

Comments on this clone: Mouse names are used for the genes. The read comes to an end 1 residue before the CDR3 does, leaving the germline J gene to fill in the end. The V gene is TRBV12-1, the J gene TRBJ2-7; 9 bases line up with TRBD1. This CDR3 contains 13 residues. The germline V gene encodes CDR1 SGHSN and CDR2 HYEKVE. The sequenced part of the CDR3 DNA is TGTGCAGCTCTCTTGGACAGGGGTTATGAACAGTAC. Translating gives CAALLDRGYEQY. Given in full, the CDR3 is CAALLDRGYEQYF.

For this clone: Germline and genes: mouse. The CDR3 is cut off 1 residue early in the read; its end comes from the germline J gene. The rearrangement uses TRBV24 and TRBJ2-3, with a possible D match to TRBD2 (7 bases). Trimming took off 1 base at V and 1 base at J, with 9 bases between the two ends. In germline, CDR1 is KGHTA, CDR2 FRNEEI. This CDR3 is 15 amino acids long. CDR3 residues: CASSLSGGGAETLYF. CDR3 bases read: TGTGCCAGCAGTCTGTCTGGGGGCGGTGCAGAAACGCTGTAT.

This clone has just a few counts. The listed genes are named as in mouse. The read ends 1 residue early relative to the CDR3; the germline J gene fills the gap. The chain is built from TRBV12-2 and TRBJ1-1, with 11 bases matching TRBD1. This CDR3 is 13 amino acids long. Losses at the gene ends were 2 bases for V and 8 bases for J; bases not matched to a gene: 3. The germline V gene has CDR1 SGHLS and CDR2 HYDKME. The sequenced part of the CDR3 DNA is TGTGCCAGCTCTCGGACAGGGGGCGGGGAAGTCTTC. It yields the protein CASSRTGGGEVF. The full CDR3 protein reads CASSRTGGGEVFF. Complete variable domain (other parts from reference TRBV12-2 and TRBJ1-1): NSGVVQSPRYIIKGKGERSILKCIPISGHLSVAWYQQTQGQELKFFIQHYDKMERDKGNLPSRFSVQQFDDYHSEMNMSALELEDSAVYFCASSRTGGGEVFFGKGTRLTVV.

About this clone itself: Genes and germline are mouse. The read ends 1 residue early relative to the CDR3; the germline J gene fills the gap. This chain links TRBV23 with TRBJ2-4; TRBD2 is the table's D call, not checked against the DNA. The CDR3 runs 13 residues. Germline loops: CDR1 KGHTA, CDR2 FQNQQP. CDR3 sequence reads: CSSYRLGENTLYF. The sequenced part of the CDR3 DNA is TGCTCCAGCTATCGACTGGGGGAAAACACCTTGTAC.

This clone is medium-sized within its sample. Gene labels here are mouse ones. The DNA read from the CDR3 is TGTGCCAGCTCTCTGAGAGGGAACGAAAGATTATTT. Residues: CASSLRGNERLF. The full CDR3 protein reads CASSLRGNERLFF. The chain links TRBV12-1 to TRBJ1-4; D is uncertain. Sequencing ends 1 residue short of the CDR3 end; the germline J gene provides the rest. CDR3 size: 13 residues. Germline CDR1 reads SGHSN; CDR2 reads HYEKVE. Trimming took off 1 base at V and 5 bases at J, with 7 bases between the two ends. The whole variable domain, remainder taken from reference TRBV12-1 and TRBJ1-4, is DSGVVQSPRHIIKEKGGRSVLTCIPISGHSNVVWYQQTLGKELKFLIQHYEKVERDKGFLPSRFSVQQFDDYHSEMNMSALELEDSAMYFCASSLRGNERLFFGHGTKLSVL.

Worth noting for this clone: The genes and germline here are from mouse. The read terminates 1 residue before the CDR3 end, so the remaining end is supplied by the germline J gene. The same CDR3 can be traced to other DNA sequences in this sample. The V and J genes are TRBV26 and TRBJ1-1; TRBD1 might be the D (5 bases). Per germline, CDR1 KGHPV and CDR2 FQNQEV (reference sequence). Trimming removed 4 bases from V and 0 bases from J, with 6 bases in between. CDR3 size: 13 residues. The CDR3 protein is CASSPGQNTEVFF. CDR3 bases read: TGTGCCAGCAGTCCGGGACAGAACACAGAAGTCTTC.

As concerns this clone: Gene names denote mouse genes. With the read ending 1 residue before the CDR3 end, the germline J gene is used to fill in that end. V gene TRBV13-1 combines with J gene TRBJ2-1, with D unresolved. Between the trimmed V and J ends, which lost 6 bases and 5 bases, there was a span of 15 bases. CDR3 size: 14 residues. The germline gives CDR1 NSHNY, CDR2 SYGAGN. The sequenced CDR3 bases are TGTGCCAGCATCCCCCCGGGGAGGAATGCTGAGCAGTTC. Translated: CASIPPGRNAEQF. From start to end, the CDR3 is CASIPPGRNAEQFF.

This clone has a handful of counts. Genes and germline come from the mouse. The read terminates 1 residue before the CDR3 end, so the remaining end is supplied by the germline J gene. This chain connects TRBV26 to TRBJ1-4; the D is unclear. Per the germline V gene, CDR1 is KGHPV and CDR2 is FQNQEV (reference sequence). This CDR3 is 12 amino acids long. Trimming took off 2 bases at V and 4 bases at J, with 2 bases between the two ends. The CDR3 region is CASSLSNERLFF. The DNA read from the CDR3 is TGTGCCAGCAGTCTGAGCAACGAAAGATTATTT.

This clone is termed medium-sized. Germline and genes: mouse. The sequence runs out 1 residue before the end of the CDR3; the remainder is reconstructed from the germline J gene. The chain uses TRBV1 and TRBJ2-5; 7 nucleotides align to TRBD1. Germline lookup yields CDR1 NSQYPW and CDR2 LRSPGD (reference sequence). The V and J ends lost 2 bases and 7 bases, in that order; junction bases with no gene match: 6. The length of the CDR3 is 14 residues. The chain's CDR3 is CTCSARDSQNTQYF. CDR3 bases read: TGCACCTGCAGTGCAAGGGACAGCCAGAACACCCAGTAC.

Turning to this clone: Mouse germline and gene names are used. The CDR3 region is CASSLHRGASQNTLYF. The CDR3 DNA, read in part, is TGTGCCAGCAGTCTGCACAGGGGGGCTAGTCAAAACACCTTGTAC. The V call is TRBV26, the J call TRBJ2-4; perhaps TRBD1 as D (8 bases). Sequencing ends 1 residue short of the CDR3 end; the germline J gene provides the rest. Germline V gives CDR1 KGHPV, CDR2 FQNQEV (reference sequence). The CDR3 covers 16 residues. V was shortened by 2 bases and J by 0 bases, with 12 bases between the two germline ends.

A word on this clone: Germline and genes: mouse. Sequencing ends 1 residue short of the CDR3 end; the germline J gene provides the rest. V and J are TRBV12-1 and TRBJ2-7; D perhaps matches TRBD2 (5 bases). The germline V gene encodes CDR1 SGHSN and CDR2 HYEKVE. The CDR3 length is 12 residues. Deletions cut 1 base from V and 7 bases from J, with 10 bases between. The CDR3 sequence is CASSLWGDEQYF. Incomplete CDR3 DNA: TGTGCCAGCTCTCTATGGGGAGACGAACAGTAC. Combining the CDR3 with reference TRBV12-1 and TRBJ2-7 gives the whole variable domain DSGVVQSPRHIIKEKGGRSVLTCIPISGHSNVVWYQQTLGKELKFLIQHYEKVERDKGFLPSRFSVQQFDDYHSEMNMSALELEDSAMYFCASSLWGDEQYFGPGTRLTVL.

Of note for this clone: Gene and germline names: mouse. Read data end 1 residue before the CDR3 end; the end is taken from the germline J gene. The rearrangement links TRBV12-2 to TRBJ2-4; 7 nucleotides match TRBD2. V lost 4 bases, J lost 2 bases, and 5 bases stayed unmatched. Germline assignment: CDR1 SGHLS and CDR2 HYDKME. There are 14 residues in the CDR3. The CDR3 sequence is CASSVGTAQNTLYF. The covered CDR3 bases are TGTGCCAGCTCAGTTGGGACTGCTCAAAACACCTTGTAC.

Comments on this clone: Germline and genes: mouse. The CDR3 extends 1 residue past the end of the read, so its final part is completed from the germline J gene. The gene calls are TRBV19 and TRBJ1-5; D is unclear. This CDR3 contains 12 residues. The germline V gene has CDR1 FNHDT and CDR2 SITEND (reference sequence). Trimming removed 4 bases at V and 0 bases at J, with 2 bases between. The CDR3 reads CASSVNNQAPLF. CDR3 DNA, as far as it was read: TGTGCCAGCAGTGTTAACAACCAGGCTCCGCTT.

Note on this clone: A read error may be the cause here, since a much bigger clone is one base away. Genes here carry mouse names. Read data end 1 residue before the CDR3 end; the end is taken from the germline J gene. The J gene is TRBJ2-1, the V gene TRBV5, with unresolved D. The V and J ends lost 3 bases and 1 base respectively, with 1 base between them. The CDR3 runs 12 residues. Per the germline V gene, CDR1 is LGHNA and CDR2 is YNLKQL (reference sequence). The CDR3 region is CASSHNYAEQFF. Partial CDR3 DNA: TGTGCCAGCAGCCACAACTATGCTGAGCAGTTC.

As to this clone: These gene names are mouse names. The read stops 1 residue short of the end of the CDR3; the missing end is completed from the germline J gene. The chain uses TRBV26 and TRBJ2-5; 9 bases agree with TRBD1. The V gene's germline CDR1 is KGHPV and CDR2 FQNQEV (reference sequence). V trimming: 4 bases; J trimming: 5 bases; junction bases outside the gene matches: 7. The CDR3 runs to 15 residues. CDR3 region: CASSPTGGRRDTQYF. CDR3 DNA, as far as it was read: TGTGCCAGCAGTCCTACAGGGGGCAGGAGAGACACCCAGTAC.

This clone has a single count. Gene names denote mouse genes. The read ends 1 residue before the CDR3 terminus; that terminus is restored from the germline J gene. V is TRBV13-2 and J is TRBJ1-2; no clear D gene. This CDR3 is 13 amino acids long. CDR1 is NNHNN and CDR2 is SYGAGS in the germline V gene (reference sequence). V gave up 1 base and J gave up 2 bases, with 6 bases separating them. The CDR3 here is CASGDNGNSDYTF. The DNA read from the CDR3 is TGTGCCAGCGGTGATAACGGGAACTCCGACTACACC.